The source of this TCR beta chain is a study of blood T cells in healthy people across ages. Note on this clonotype: The target antigen is unknown.

The CDR3 totals 17 residues. From germline, CDR1 is MNHNS and CDR2 SASEGT. J gave up 1 base and V 7 bases, and 7 bases lay outside the gene matches. Each donor had approximately 10 milliliters of peripheral blood drawn. Findings and caveats of the study: A strong correlation was found between TCR beta diversity and the percentage of naive T cells.

Combining a sample-barcoded 5' primer with a J-beta primer mix, a second PCR ran for about 7 to 12 cycles. TCRdb reprocessed the 5' RACE reads with MiXCR, giving one entry per CDR3 protein. Among 550,000 to 650,000 distinct CDR3 sequences, about 26% were seen once, and the ten largest hold about 3.9%. These same data were also listed under a study on T cells of mothers and their children. That paper states: The study recruited a few healthy Caucasian mothers and their six children as donors.

Source material: blood. The clonotype comes from a boy under 10 years old in good health. The chain couples TRBV6-1 to TRBJ2-1, with TRBD2 matching 13 bases. As DNA, the CDR3 is TGTGCCAGCACCTGGACTAGCGGGGGTATTTCCTACAATGAGCAGTTCTTC. It codes for CASTWTSGGISYNEQFF.